A single T cell receptor beta chain is shown here with its context. Its antigen is still unknown. No qualities accompany the bases; no much larger clone lies one base away. Reads for this sample came from an Illumina HiSeq 2000. Multiplex PCR amplification was used to generate the TCR beta chain libraries. High-throughput sequencing was used to analyze the amplified TCR beta chain products. TCRdb applied fastp at Q25 and MiXCR to the public reads, then kept only in-frame beta chains. Identical CDR3 protein sequences are pooled into one entry, listed with their most common genes and DNA. The sample table holds 130,000 or so distinct CDR3 sequences, of which 32% were seen once. The ten largest clones add up to approximately 2.3% of the sample. This entry comes from a study of breast tumors, draining lymph nodes, adjacent tissues (dated by TCRdb to 2016 to 2017). Study-level background: Breast cancer patients provided tumor, adjacent nontumor tissue and axillary lymph nodes, and the study compared the TCR beta repertoires across these three sources. The study was designed to assess the relationships and possible T-cell exchange between tumor, surrounding tissue and draining lymph node repertoires in human breast cancer. Paper-wide results and their limitations: Tumors showed preferential V and J gene usage, and their T-cell repertoire diversity fell below that of lymph nodes yet above that of nontumor tissue. The data were judged consistent with most tumor T cells deriving from the lymph node and then expanding within tumor tissue. The conclusion that tumor T cells originate in lymph nodes was framed as consistent with a hypothesis rather than directly demonstrated. The similarity between tumor and nontumor tissue repertoires was significantly greater in luminal-like breast cancer than in basal-like breast cancer.

The lymph node samples were taken from the axillary draining lymph nodes of breast cancer patients. The TCR comes from a female donor with breast cancer. Some clones in this sample may be carry-over from other donors' samples. The sequenced sample consisted of axillary lymph node tissue.

The CDR3: CASTYRGQGIQPQHF. The nucleotides are TGTGCCAGTACCTATCGGGGACAGGGAATTCAGCCCCAGCATTTT. The chain employs TRBV19 and TRBJ1-5; 9 central bases correspond to TRBD1. The V end gives up 7 bases and the J end 6 bases, leaving 10 bases in the junction not matched to a gene. The germline V gene (reference sequence) gives CDR1 as LNHDA and CDR2 as SQIVND. The CDR3 has 15 amino acids, counting the end cysteine and phenylalanine. Only the CDR3 portion is preserved as DNA: 45 bases, with reading frame beginning at the first base. Reference TRBV19 and TRBJ1-5 proteins supply the regions before and after the CDR3; the full variable domain is: DGGITQSPKYLFRKEGQNVTLSCEQNLNHDAMYWYRQDPGQGLRLIYYSQIVNDFQKGDIAEGYSVSREKKESFPLTVTSAQKNPTAFYLCASTYRGQGIQPQHFGDGTRLSIL.